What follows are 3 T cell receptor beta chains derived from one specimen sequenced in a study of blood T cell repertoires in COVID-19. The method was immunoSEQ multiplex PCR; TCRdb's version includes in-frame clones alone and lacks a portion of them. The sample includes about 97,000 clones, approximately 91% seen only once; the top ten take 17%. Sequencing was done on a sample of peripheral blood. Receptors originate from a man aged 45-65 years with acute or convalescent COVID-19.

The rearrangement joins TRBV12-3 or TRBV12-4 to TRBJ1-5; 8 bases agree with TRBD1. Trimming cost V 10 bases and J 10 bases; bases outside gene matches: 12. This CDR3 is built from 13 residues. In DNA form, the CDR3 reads TGTGCCATCGGTGCAGGGGGCTTTGAACCCCAGCATTTT. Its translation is CAIGAGGFEPQHF.

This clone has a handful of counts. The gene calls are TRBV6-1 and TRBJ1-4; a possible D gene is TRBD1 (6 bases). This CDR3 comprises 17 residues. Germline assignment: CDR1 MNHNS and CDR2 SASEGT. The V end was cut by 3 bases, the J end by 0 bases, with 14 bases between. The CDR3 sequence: CASSDPSGVATNEKLFF. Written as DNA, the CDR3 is TGTGCCAGCAGTGACCCCTCAGGGGTGGCAACTAATGAAAAACTGTTTTTT.

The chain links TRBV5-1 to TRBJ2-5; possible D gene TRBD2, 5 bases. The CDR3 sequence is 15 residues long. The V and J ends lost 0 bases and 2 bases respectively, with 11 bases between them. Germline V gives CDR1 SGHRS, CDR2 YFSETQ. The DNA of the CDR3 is TGCGCCAGCAGCTTGGCCAGAGGGAATCAAGAGACCCAGTACTTC. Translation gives CASSLARGNQETQYF.